This TCR beta chain was recorded in a study of robustness of blood B and T cell sequencing (dated by TCRdb to 2016 to 2019). Turning to the overall study: The goal of the study was to figure out the amount of peripheral blood required to reliably characterize the TCRbeta and IgG repertoires of an individual. As technical replicates, two replicate TCRbeta cDNA libraries were prepared from one shared RNA pool derived from a single 10 ml draw. TCRbeta and IgG repertoires were quantified in each of the approximately ten independently drawn blood samples. The paper's findings and limits, for the study overall: Pooling tubes did not increase the overlap of rare TCRbeta clonotypes, which implies that much larger blood volumes would be needed to capture rare TCRbeta clonotypes. When technical replicate libraries were compared, more than 85% of the top 10,000 TCRbeta clonotypes in one library also turned up in the other. Because EDTA tubes had to be fractionated immediately, the use of EDTA tubes in multi-site collections was limited. Evidence of cross-contamination, likely caused by batch processing, was seen in one pair of TCRbeta libraries, and the UMI-sequence pairs shared between the two libraries were removed. Combining 3 or 4 tubes (about 26-40 ml blood) brought coverage of the top 10,000 TCRbeta clonotypes close to saturation. The 1,000 most abundant TCRbeta clonotypes from the pooled draws were found in every single 10 ml sample. TCRbeta rarefaction curves did not fully plateau, suggesting under-sequencing or many low-abundance clonotypes.

The library was prepared using PCR. The run used an Illumina MiSeq. Synthesis of cDNA relied on SMARTScribe reverse transcriptase together with a 5' template-switch oligo that added a universal priming site. The template-switch oligo carried a 12-nucleotide random unique molecular identifier (UMI) that tagged each cDNA molecule. Chain-specific reverse primers targeted TCRbeta transcripts during reverse transcription. Uracil DNA glycosylase treatment was used to remove residual template-switch adapters, and a Qiagen MinElute kit was used to purify the cDNA. The first PCR ran for roughly 20 cycles with KAPA HiFi HotStart ReadyMix and step-out primers, divided among four 50 microliter reactions. Products of the first-round PCR were gel-purified before additional amplification. Illumina Nextera adapters were attached in a second PCR of seven to eight cycles, and the libraries were then purified and pooled. For each TCRbeta molecule, the UMI barcode was captured by a 50-nucleotide 5' read. Processing in the source paper ran as follows. Reads were grouped by UMI into consensus reads using the MIGEC toolkit. PEAR was used to merge forward and reverse consensus reads, producing the final reads. Identical UMI-sequence pairs shared across libraries were treated as cross-sample contamination and removed by a custom decontamination script. MIGMAP, a wrapper around IgBLAST, was used for V(D)J assignment and CDR3 extraction. A TCR clonotype was defined as sharing the same V gene, J gene and CDR3 amino acid sequence, and CDR1 and CDR2 were not sequenced. TCRdb's own reprocessing of the public reads used fastp at Q25 and MiXCR and kept productive beta chains. Entries that share a CDR3 protein sequence are merged under the most common genes and DNA. V and J calls and clone size were set by TCRdb, not the authors. For this sample there are 3,000 to 4,000 distinct CDR3 sequences; 50% appear just once. Together, the top ten hold over 20% of the sample.

TCRbeta repertoires were quantified from mRNA rather than genomic DNA, which captures expressed receptors. Buffy coat leukocytes were collected into Trizol, and RNA was extracted with the Direct-zol RNA MiniPrep Plus kit without cell sorting. To separate plasma, buffy coat and red blood cells, EDTA blood tubes were immediately centrifuged at 4 degrees C. From cysteine to phenylalanine, the CDR3 is 14 amino acids long. Of the read, only the CDR3 DNA is kept; its 42 bases are in frame from base 1. From the germline V gene (reference sequence), CDR1 is WNHNN and CDR2 is SYGVQD. Relative to germline, V is 2 bases shorter and J is 6 bases shorter, with 12 bases between their ends. For this clonotype: Its antigen target is currently unknown. Base qualities were left out, and no much larger clone turns up one base away.

The source of this sequence is a human donor in good health. The sequenced sample consisted of peripheral blood. The sequence links TRBV10-1 to TRBJ2-3; too little of a D gene remains to name it. Here the CDR3 is given as CASSERVARDTQYF. The nucleotides read TGCGCCAGCAGTGAGAGGGTAGCCCGGGATACGCAGTATTTT.